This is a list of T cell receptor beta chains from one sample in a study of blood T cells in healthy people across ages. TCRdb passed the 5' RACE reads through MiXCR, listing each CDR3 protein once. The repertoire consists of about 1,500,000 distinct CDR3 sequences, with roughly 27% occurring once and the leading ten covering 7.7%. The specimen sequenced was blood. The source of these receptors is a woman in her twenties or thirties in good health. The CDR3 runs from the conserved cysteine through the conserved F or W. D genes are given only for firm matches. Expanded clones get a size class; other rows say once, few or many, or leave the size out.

CDR3aa: CASSYSQGRGDEQFF; CDR3nt: TGTGCCAGCAGTTACTCCCAGGGCCGGGGGGATGAGCAGTTCTTC; abundance: few; d_gene: TRBD2; v_gene: TRBV6-6; j_gene: TRBJ2-1
CDR3aa: CASSEELGGLNIQYF; CDR3nt: TGTGCCAGCAGCGAGGAATTAGGGGGCTTAAACATTCAGTACTTC; abundance: many; d_gene: TRBD1; v_gene: TRBV7-2; j_gene: TRBJ2-4
CDR3aa: CSARTPSGKTQYF; CDR3nt: TGCAGTGCTAGGACCCCCAGCGGGAAGACCCAGTACTTC; abundance: many; d_gene: TRBD2; v_gene: TRBV20-1; j_gene: TRBJ2-5
CDR3aa: CASSFGFTYEQYF; CDR3nt: TGTGCCAGCAGCTTCGGTTTCACCTACGAGCAGTACTTC; abundance: few; d_gene: .; v_gene: TRBV7-9; j_gene: TRBJ2-7
CDR3aa: CSVEMEGRASYEQYF; CDR3nt: TGCAGCGTTGAAATGGAGGGGCGCGCCTCCTACGAGCAGTACTTC; abundance: .; d_gene: .; v_gene: TRBV29-1; j_gene: TRBJ2-7
CDR3aa: CASSSWGSETQYF; CDR3nt: TGTGCCAGCAGCTCATGGGGTTCGGAGACCCAGTACTTC; abundance: .; d_gene: .; v_gene: TRBV7-9; j_gene: TRBJ2-5
CDR3aa: CASAPGLHQPQHF; CDR3nt: TGTGCCAGCGCGCCAGGACTACATCAGCCCCAGCATTTT; abundance: many; d_gene: .; v_gene: TRBV2; j_gene: TRBJ1-5
CDR3aa: CASSGGRPQYF; CDR3nt: TGTGCCAGCAGTGGGGGTCGGCCGCAGTATTTT; abundance: few; d_gene: .; v_gene: TRBV12-3/TRBV12-4; j_gene: TRBJ2-3
CDR3aa: CATSRTRSGSTYEQYF; CDR3nt: TGTGCCACCAGCAGGACCAGGAGCGGGAGCACCTACGAACAGTACTTC; abundance: .; d_gene: TRBD2; v_gene: TRBV15; j_gene: TRBJ2-5
CDR3aa: CASSFGWDEQYF; CDR3nt: TGTGCCAGCAGTTTTGGTTGGGACGAGCAGTACTTC; abundance: once; d_gene: .; v_gene: TRBV6-2/TRBV6-3; j_gene: TRBJ2-7
CDR3aa: CSARDRGLREQYF; CDR3nt: TGCAGTGCTAGAGACAGGGGGCTGCGAGAGCAGTACTTC; abundance: .; d_gene: TRBD1; v_gene: TRBV20-1; j_gene: TRBJ2-7
CDR3aa: CASNDPGHKTNEKLFF; CDR3nt: TGTGCCAGCAACGATCCCGGACATAAAACTAATGAAAAACTGTTTTTT; abundance: few; d_gene: .; v_gene: TRBV6-6; j_gene: TRBJ1-4
CDR3aa: CASSSGGRNTGELFF; CDR3nt: TGCGCCAGCAGCTCCGGGGGGAGGAACACCGGGGAGCTGTTTTTT; abundance: few; d_gene: TRBD2; v_gene: TRBV5-1; j_gene: TRBJ2-2
CDR3aa: CASSLRPTRDTVRGETQYF; CDR3nt: TGTGCCAGCAGCTTACGCCCGACCCGGGACACCGTCCGAGGAGAGACCCAGTACTTC; abundance: many; d_gene: .; v_gene: TRBV7-9; j_gene: TRBJ2-5
CDR3aa: CASSLWTSGEGGSTDTQYF; CDR3nt: TGTGCCAGCAGCCTTTGGACTAGCGGGGAGGGCGGTAGCACAGATACGCAGTATTTT; abundance: .; d_gene: TRBD2; v_gene: TRBV7-2; j_gene: TRBJ2-3
CDR3aa: CSAWREKLFF; CDR3nt: TGCAGTGCTTGGCGGGAAAAACTGTTTTTT; abundance: .; d_gene: .; v_gene: TRBV20-1; j_gene: TRBJ1-4
CDR3aa: CANSLNDGEQFF; CDR3nt: TGTGCCAACAGCTTAAACGACGGCGAGCAGTTCTTC; abundance: few; d_gene: .; v_gene: TRBV7-2; j_gene: TRBJ2-1
CDR3aa: CASRTRSGSYNEQFF; CDR3nt: TGCGCCAGCAGAACACGTTCTGGCTCCTACAATGAGCAGTTCTTC; abundance: .; d_gene: .; v_gene: TRBV4-1; j_gene: TRBJ2-1
CDR3aa: CASRGNRGSQPQHF; CDR3nt: TGTGCCAGCAGGGGGAACAGGGGGAGTCAGCCCCAGCATTTT; abundance: .; d_gene: TRBD1; v_gene: TRBV6-5; j_gene: TRBJ1-5
CDR3aa: CSARVGGLADLTDTQYF; CDR3nt: TGCAGTGCTAGAGTTGGGGGACTAGCGGACCTCACAGATACGCAGTATTTT; abundance: .; d_gene: TRBD2; v_gene: TRBV20-1; j_gene: TRBJ2-3
CDR3aa: CASSPAVAGDFNEQFF; CDR3nt: TGTGCCAGCTCACCCGCAGTAGCGGGCGACTTCAATGAGCAGTTCTTC; abundance: .; d_gene: TRBD2; v_gene: TRBV18; j_gene: TRBJ2-1
CDR3aa: CASSISRETQYF; CDR3nt: TGTGCCAGCAGCATTAGCCGGGAGACCCAGTACTTC; abundance: many; d_gene: .; v_gene: TRBV7-2; j_gene: TRBJ2-5
CDR3aa: CSVATYQGKQAFF; CDR3nt: TGCAGCGTTGCGACCTACCAGGGGAAGCAGGCTTTCTTT; abundance: few; d_gene: .; v_gene: TRBV29-1; j_gene: TRBJ1-1
CDR3aa: CASGFTTLNTEAFF; CDR3nt: TGTGCTAGTGGTTTTACGACATTGAACACTGAAGCTTTCTTT; abundance: .; d_gene: .; v_gene: TRBV12-5; j_gene: TRBJ1-1
CDR3aa: CASRLAGVSQETQYF; CDR3nt: TGTGCCAGCAGACTAGCGGGAGTGTCCCAAGAGACCCAGTACTTC; abundance: .; d_gene: TRBD2; v_gene: TRBV6-2/TRBV6-3; j_gene: TRBJ2-5
CDR3aa: CASGSNLGEQYF; CDR3nt: TGTGCCAGCGGCTCCAATTTGGGCGAGCAGTACTTC; abundance: .; d_gene: .; v_gene: TRBV9; j_gene: TRBJ2-7
CDR3aa: CASSLDREYGYTF; CDR3nt: TGTGCCAGCAGCCTAGACAGGGAATATGGCTACACCTTC; abundance: many; d_gene: TRBD1; v_gene: TRBV7-2; j_gene: TRBJ1-2
CDR3aa: CSADGRALAKNIQYF; CDR3nt: TGCAGTGCTGACGGAAGAGCGCTAGCCAAAAACATTCAGTACTTC; abundance: .; d_gene: .; v_gene: TRBV20-1; j_gene: TRBJ2-4
CDR3aa: CASSSTTGQETQYF; CDR3nt: TGTGCCAGCAGCTCGACGACAGGTCAAGAGACCCAGTACTTC; abundance: many; d_gene: .; v_gene: TRBV12-3/TRBV12-4; j_gene: TRBJ2-5
CDR3aa: CASSSTDTYGYTF; CDR3nt: TGTGCCAGCAGCTCCACCGACACCTATGGCTACACCTTC; abundance: few; d_gene: .; v_gene: TRBV7-9; j_gene: TRBJ1-2
CDR3aa: CASSSLIYNEQFF; CDR3nt: TGTGCCAGCAGCTCCCTCATCTACAATGAGCAGTTCTTC; abundance: many; d_gene: .; v_gene: TRBV12-3/TRBV12-4; j_gene: TRBJ2-1
CDR3aa: CASSSGRGSYGYTF; CDR3nt: TGTGCCAGCAGCTCCGGACGGGGGAGCTATGGCTACACCTTC; abundance: .; d_gene: .; v_gene: TRBV7-2; j_gene: TRBJ1-2
CDR3aa: CSARGVYEQYF; CDR3nt: TGCAGTGCCCGAGGGGTCTACGAGCAGTACTTC; abundance: .; d_gene: .; v_gene: TRBV20-1; j_gene: TRBJ2-7
CDR3aa: CASTAGQGALDTQYF; CDR3nt: TGTGCCAGCACCGCAGGCCAGGGGGCTTTAGATACGCAGTATTTT; abundance: .; d_gene: TRBD1; v_gene: TRBV7-9; j_gene: TRBJ2-3
CDR3aa: CASSLGGSQIDKQFF; CDR3nt: TGCGCCAGCAGCTTGGGAGGGTCCCAGATCGATAAGCAGTTCTTC; abundance: .; d_gene: .; v_gene: TRBV5-1; j_gene: TRBJ2-1
CDR3aa: CASSLNPSAQTQYF; CDR3nt: TGTGCCAGCAGCTTAAATCCTAGTGCGCAGACCCAGTACTTC; abundance: few; d_gene: .; v_gene: TRBV7-2; j_gene: TRBJ2-5